This T cell receptor (beta chain) was recovered during a study of T cell changes during pregnancy in multiple sclerosis. This clone was recorded once. Assay used: immunoSEQ multiplex PCR; TCRdb lists only in-frame clones, some missing. The sample consists of under 60,000 clones, roughly 94% of them appearing once. The material sequenced was CD4+ T cells from peripheral blood mononuclear cells, taken in the third trimester of pregnancy. The TCR sequence derives from a female donor with multiple sclerosis, enrolled in a pregnancy study.

The CDR3 reads CASRRDISYEQYF. Written as DNA, the CDR3 is TGCGCCAGCAGACGGGACATCTCCTACGAGCAGTACTTC. The V and J genes are TRBV5-1 and TRBJ2-7; TRBD1 might be the D (6 bases). The CDR3 extends over 13 amino acids. The V end was cut by 5 bases, the J end by 0 bases, with 9 bases between. Germline CDR1 SGHRS, CDR2 YFSETQ.